These 14 T cell receptor beta chains were sequenced from one sample in a study of blood T cell repertoires in COVID-19. Assay: immunoSEQ multiplex PCR; the TCRdb copy retains only in-frame clones and omits some. The sample comprises roughly 360,000 clones, approximately 87% of which are singletons, and 0.97% rests with the top ten. The sample was PBMCs or T cells enriched from blood (not recorded which). The receptors were sampled from a woman aged 25 to 39 with acute COVID-19.

The rearrangement joins TRBV29-1 to TRBJ1-1; D is ambiguous. V was shortened by 5 bases and J by 4 bases, with 8 bases between the two germline ends. CDR1 is SQVTM and CDR2 is ANQGSEA in the germline V gene. The CDR3 length is 11 residues. CDR3 sequence reads: CSVPTSTEAFF. The CDR3 DNA is TGCAGCGTTCCCACCAGCACTGAAGCTTTCTTT.

The V call is TRBV18, the J call TRBJ1-5; TRBD1 is a possible D gene (5 bases). In germline, CDR1 is KGHSH, CDR2 LQKENI. V dropped 2 bases and J dropped 5 bases, with 16 bases sitting between them. This CDR3 has 16 amino acids. CDR3 DNA: TGTGCCAGCTCACCAGGGGCCCCAAAAACCTATCAGCCCCAGCATTTT. Its protein is CASSPGAPKTYQPQHF.

V and J are TRBV3-1 (or the pseudogene TRBV3-2) and TRBJ2-2; D might be TRBD1 (5 bases). Germline V lookup: CDR1 LGHDT, CDR2 YNNKEL (reference sequence). The CDR3 has 16 residues. Trimming took off 4 bases at V and 0 bases at J, with 12 bases between the two ends. The CDR3 loop reads CASSPPSGTNTGELFF. CDR3 DNA sequence: TGTGCCAGCAGCCCACCTTCAGGGACGAACACCGGGGAGCTGTTTTTT.

J is TRBJ2-2 and V is TRBV4-1, with D hard to call. The CDR3 is 15 residues long. V was shortened by 2 bases and J by 2 bases, with 9 bases between the two germline ends. CDR1 and CDR2 (germline): MGHRA, YSYEKL. The CDR3 DNA reads as TGCGCCAGCAGCCAAATTTTCTATAACACCGGGGAGCTGTTTTTT. Protein: CASSQIFYNTGELFF.

This chain links TRBV18 with TRBJ2-3; the match to TRBD2 covers 7 bases. Germline lookup yields CDR1 KGHSH and CDR2 LQKENI. V dropped 1 base and J dropped 2; count of bases not matched to a gene: 3. This CDR3 comprises 15 residues. The CDR3 reads CASSPLAGPTDTQYF. DNA for the CDR3: TGTGCCAGCTCACCACTAGCGGGCCCCACAGATACGCAGTATTTT.

The rearrangement uses TRBV19 and TRBJ1-1; the D gene is possibly TRBD1 (6 bases). Deletions cut 3 bases from V and 2 bases from J, with 19 bases between. The CDR3 runs to 17 residues. The germline V gene has CDR1 LNHDA and CDR2 SQIVND (reference sequence). CDR3 DNA sequence: TGTGCCAGTAGTATCTTAATGGGGGCGCTGGGAAACACTGAAGCTTTCTTT. Translating it yields CASSILMGALGNTEAFF. Variable domain in full (rest from reference TRBV19 and TRBJ1-1): DGGITQSPKYLFRKEGQNVTLSCEQNLNHDAMYWYRQDPGQGLRLIYYSQIVNDFQKGDIAEGYSVSREKKESFPLTVTSAQKNPTAFYLCASSILMGALGNTEAFFGQGTRLTVV.

This rearrangement joins TRBV10-1 to TRBJ2-3; D is undetermined. The CDR3 spans 13 residues. CDR1 is WNHNN and CDR2 is SYGVQD in the germline V gene (reference sequence). Trimming pared 3 bases from V and 3 bases from J, leaving 7 bases between. For the CDR3, the DNA is TGCGCCAGCAGTGATCTTTCTACAGATACGCAGTATTTT. Its protein product is CASSDLSTDTQYF.

This chain uses TRBV6-5 with TRBJ2-7; TRBD1 is a possible D gene (6 bases). CDR3 length: 14 residues. Germline V lookup: CDR1 MNHEY, CDR2 SVGAGI. V shed 6 bases and J shed 0 bases, with 12 bases lying between them. Here the CDR3 DNA reads TGTGCCAGCAGCGCGAACAGGGCCTCCTACGAGCAGTACTTC. This sequence encodes CASSANRASYEQYF.

The gene calls are TRBV4-1 and TRBJ1-5; D ambiguous. Germline CDR1 is MGHRA and CDR2 is YSYEKL. This CDR3 is 13 amino acids long. V lost 5 bases to trimming and J lost 0 bases, with 5 bases between them. The CDR3 nucleotides are TGCGCCAGCAGCGCCAGTAGCAATCAGCCCCAGCATTTT. Its translation is CASSASSNQPQHF.

This chain joins TRBV7-3 and TRBJ1-6; unclear D gene. The germline gives CDR1 SGHTA, CDR2 FQGTGA. V lost 5 bases to trimming and J lost 9 bases, with 14 bases between them. CDR3 length equals 14 residues. CDR3 nucleotides: TGTGCCAGCAGCCCCTCGTCATCCGGTTCACCCCTCCACTTT. Protein product: CASSPSSSGSPLHF.

This chain joins TRBV18 and TRBJ1-1; 11 bases map to TRBD1. The CDR3 has 18 residues. Germline V gene lookup returns CDR1 KGHSH and CDR2 LQKENI. V lost 2 bases, J lost 0 bases, and 8 bases stayed unmatched. CDR3 coding DNA: TGTGCCAGCTCACCATTCCGCCGGGACAGGGGGTTGAACACTGAAGCTTTCTTT. It translates to CASSPFRRDRGLNTEAFF.

This clone was picked up one time. The chain carries TRBV30 and TRBJ2-5, with D hard to call. V lost 3 bases and J lost 1, with 6 bases in between. Germline CDR1 GTSNPN, CDR2 SVGIG (reference sequence). The CDR3 sequence is 12 residues long. This CDR3 reads CAWRGRQETQYF. The CDR3 coding sequence is TGTGCCTGGAGGGGCCGCCAAGAGACCCAGTACTTC. Full variable domain (rest looked up from reference TRBV30 and TRBJ2-5): SQTIHQWPATLVQPVGSPLSLECTVEGTSNPNLYWYRQAAGRGLQLLFYSVGIGQISSEVPQNLSASRPQDRQFILSSKKLLLSDSGFYLCAWRGRQETQYFGPGTRLLVL.

The chain links TRBV2 to TRBJ1-1; D call uncertain. There are 14 residues in the CDR3. The V end lost 4 bases, the J end lost 6 bases, and 15 bases lay between the germline ends. Germline lookup yields CDR1 SNHLY and CDR2 FYNNEI. The CDR3: CASSVEQYYAEAFF. DNA for the CDR3: TGTGCCAGCAGTGTAGAACAGTATTATGCTGAAGCTTTCTTT.

The chain joins TRBV4-1 to TRBJ1-6; tentative D call: TRBD1 (6 bases). The CDR3 is made up of 17 amino acids. Germline V lookup: CDR1 MGHRA, CDR2 YSYEKL. Trimming shortened V by 1 base and J by 10 bases, and 20 bases separated the two germline ends. The CDR3 loop is CASSQAPAGAILSPLHF. The CDR3 coding sequence is TGCGCCAGCAGCCAAGCCCCAGCAGGGGCTATACTATCACCCCTCCACTTT.